This T cell receptor (beta chain) was found in a study of human T cells and chemical hapten exposure. The V end was cut by 4 bases, the J end by 1 base, with 7 bases between. Germline V gene lookup returns CDR1 SQVTM and CDR2 ANQGSEA. The CDR3 spans 12 residues. TCRdb passed the RACE reads through MiXCR, listing each CDR3 protein once. Here the sample spans around 360,000 distinct CDR3 sequences, about 6.3% being singletons. This clonotype showed up many times. Time point described: patch test 2, 6 weeks after DPC sensitization. Treatment: therapeutic diphenylcyclopropenone sensitization with weekly scalp DPC.

This specimen consisted of whole blood, obtained in connection with sensitization to the hapten diphenylcyclopropenone (DPC). The chain couples TRBV29-1 to TRBJ1-1; D is unresolved. This clonotype originated in a woman between 18 and 30 years old with alopecia areata. Some clones in this sample may be carry-over from other donors' samples. The CDR3 region is CSVGRANTEAFF. The CDR3 nucleotides read TGCAGCGTTGGTAGAGCGAACACTGAAGCTTTCTTT.